This T cell receptor beta chain appears in the sequencing data of a study of response to subunit inactivated influenza vaccine. This clonotype occurred a few times. Germline V gene data show CDR1 as LGHNA and CDR2 as YSLEER. Trimming removed 0 bases from V and 12 bases from J, with 18 bases in between. The CDR3 sequence is 15 residues long. Using its own MiXCR run on the RT-PCR reads, TCRdb lists one record per CDR3 protein. The table has under 200,000 distinct CDR3 sequences, approximately 11% seen once. The receptor's source is a man aged 50-75 years who received an inactivated influenza vaccine. The sample was CD8+ T cells sorted from PBMCs, taken roughly 24 months after vaccination. The chain uses TRBV4-3 and TRBJ2-1; D remains ambiguous. This CDR3 reads CASSQDELPPGVQFF. DNA for the CDR3: TGCGCCAGCAGCCAAGATGAGCTCCCCCCGGGCGTGCAGTTCTTC.